This T cell receptor (beta chain) was sequenced during a study of blood T cell repertoires in COVID-19. Study information: Acute and convalescent COVID-19 specimens originated in the United States, Italy and Spain.

Participant reports of clinical history set cohort assignment. The recovered donors of Cohort 3 showed two negative PCRs, clearance, or symptom resolution. This clone was detected only once. Germline assignment: CDR1 KGHSH and CDR2 LQKENI. V was shortened by 3 bases and J by 4 bases, with 13 bases between the two germline ends. The CDR3 is made up of 15 amino acids. The repertoire was sequenced with immunoSEQ multiplex PCR; TCRdb's copy has only in-frame clones and lacks some. The sample carries 110,000 to 150,000 clones, approximately 90% recorded once. The clonotype comes from a man over 45 who had recovered from COVID-19. Source material: PBMCs or T cells enriched from blood (not recorded which). The V gene is TRBV18, the J gene TRBJ2-1, with D possibly being TRBD2 (7 bases). CDR3 bases: TGTGCCAGCTCACCTTCCGGGGGGCAGTACAATGAGCAGTTCTTC. Translation gives CASSPSGGQYNEQFF.